This section outlines one TCR beta chain sequence together with its context. This clone's antigen is unknown. No base quality information exists; no much larger clone differs at one position. Library prep was done by the immunoSEQ multiplex PCR assay. This is the immuneACCESS table as TCRdb keeps it, with only in-frame sequences that have V and J called. A part of the clones is gone; compared with another copy, unresolved V genes explain less than half, and the rest is unexplained. The sample table lists about 150,000 clones, approximately 96% of them with a count of one. Jointly, the top ten make up approximately 8% of the sample. This sample was taken from a study of control samples from healthy donors and cancer patients (dated by TCRdb to 2018 to 2020). Reading the germline V gene gives CDR1 SGHTA and CDR2 FQGNSA. Taken from cysteine to phenylalanine, the CDR3 has 15 residues. CDR3 DNA is the only sequence kept; it has 45 bases, read in frame from the first base. V was cut back by 5 bases and J by 3 bases, leaving a gap of 14 bases between them.

This clonotype was obtained from a woman in her forties in good health. Recombination linked TRBV7-2 to TRBJ1-5; TRBD1 is possibly the D segment (6 matching bases). Source material: blood. The DNA is TGTGCCAGCAGCCCCTGGACAGAAGCCAATCAGCCCCAGCATTTT. Its amino acids are CASSPWTEANQPQHF.